This section outlines one T cell receptor (beta chain) sequence together with its context. Indicated time point: baseline, week 1 (first vaccination visit). Treatment meaning: pre-vaccination baseline after standard-of-care therapy. Donors had new WHO grade 3 or 4 IDH1-mutant, ATRX-lost astrocytomas. These data are taken from a study of a mutant IDH1 vaccine in newly diagnosed glioma. Study information: A roughly 62% male, roughly 40% female split and a mean age of 40.4 years characterized treated patients.

Some clones are missing from TCRdb's copy, which holds only in-frame ones; the method was immunoSEQ multiplex PCR. The sample gives around 37,000 clones, just under 80% of which show up once; about 9.8% is in the top ten. CDR1 is SNHLY, CDR2 FYNNEI, per germline. The CDR3 spans 15 residues. V lost 5 bases and J lost 1, with 11 bases in between. Sample: PBMCs, taken from a glioma patient treated with radiotherapy, temozolomide or both. This clonotype was sampled from a man aged 35-49 years with glioma. Some clones in this sample may be carry-over from other donors' samples. This chain joins TRBV2 and TRBJ1-4; D is unclear. As DNA, the CDR3 is TGTGCCAGCAGTTCCTACAGTGTAACTAATGAAAAACTGTTTTTT. It codes for CASSSYSVTNEKLFF.